These 30 T cell receptor beta chains were sequenced from one sample in a study of cytomegalovirus exposure and HLA in healthy donors. Use of 60 Vbeta and 13 Jbeta primers characterized the PCR. Using immunoSEQ multiplex PCR, the repertoire was profiled, and TCRdb retains in-frame clones only, with some absent. Among around 120,000 clones listed, 70% to 80% were seen once. The specimen sequenced was PBMCs. The origin of the receptors is a man aged 50 to 60 in good health and CMV-seropositive.

The chain joins TRBV7-2 to TRBJ2-1; 13 nucleotides match TRBD2. CDR3 length: 15 residues. The trim removed 7 bases at V and 4 bases at J, leaving 4 bases unmatched. Looked up from germline, CDR1 is SGHTA and CDR2 is FQGNSA. The CDR3 protein is CASIQGLAGYNEQFF. CDR3 nucleotides: TGTGCCAGCATACAGGGACTAGCGGGGTACAATGAGCAGTTCTTC.

V usage is TRBV6-5 and J usage is TRBJ1-2; the match to TRBD1 covers 8 bases. The CDR3 runs 15 residues. The V and J ends lost 5 bases and 3 bases, in that order; junction bases with no gene match: 8. From germline, CDR1 is MNHEY and CDR2 SVGAGI. The CDR3 is CASSTGQGQDYGYTF. In DNA, the CDR3 is TGTGCCAGCAGTACAGGACAGGGCCAGGACTATGGCTACACCTTC.

This clone was seen more than once but under ten times. The chain uses TRBV6-5 and TRBJ2-7; D is ambiguous. CDR1 is MNHEY, CDR2 SVGAGI, per germline. V was clipped by 0 bases and J by 5 bases, with 8 bases between them. This CDR3 has 13 residues. The CDR3 DNA is TGTGCCAGCAGTTACTCGAGGATCCACGAGCAGTACTTC. This translates into CASSYSRIHEQYF.

To note about this clone: The germline gene is not matched at one end of the junction; a read error may be the cause. V is TRBV11-2 and J is TRBJ2-3; D may be TRBD2 (7 bases). Germline lookup yields CDR1 SGHAT and CDR2 FQNNGV. The CDR3 runs 13 residues. CDR3 sequence reads: CASSLGGGQPRDF. CDR3 nucleotides: TGTGCCAGCAGCTTAGGCGGGGGCCAACCTCGGGATTTT.

The CDR3, as DNA: TGTGCCAGCAGCCAAGACAGGGGATTCGGTCAGCCCCAGCATTTT. It is translated as CASSQDRGFGQPQHF. V and J are TRBV4-2 and TRBJ1-5; D might be TRBD1 (6 bases). The germline V gene encodes CDR1 LGHNA and CDR2 YNFKEQ. V lost 0 bases, J lost 6 bases, and 12 bases lay in between. The CDR3 totals 15 residues.

The sample holds a few counts of this clone. The chain carries TRBV4-2 and TRBJ2-7, with 9 positions matching TRBD2. Looked up from germline, CDR1 is LGHNA and CDR2 is YNFKEQ. Unmatched junction bases numbered 13, after V lost 1 base and J lost 9 bases. The CDR3 has 16 residues. CDR3 DNA sequence: TGTGCCAGCAGCCAAGCATCGGGCGGGAGGGCAGGGTGGCAGTACTTC. Translating gives CASSQASGGRAGWQYF.

The chain joins TRBV18 to TRBJ2-2, with a possible D match to TRBD1 (5 bases). The germline CDR1 and CDR2 sequences are KGHSH and LQKENI. The CDR3 consists of 16 residues. V lost 4 bases and J lost 1, with 13 bases in between. The CDR3 DNA reads TGTGCCAGCTCACTACTCGGACAAGTGAACACCGGGGAGCTGTTTTTT. Protein: CASSLLGQVNTGELFF.

V usage is TRBV5-1 and J usage is TRBJ2-3, with D possibly being TRBD2 (6 bases). Germline-derived CDR1 and CDR2 are SGHRS and YFSETQ. The CDR3 covers 14 residues. Trimming cost V 7 bases and J 0 bases, with 12 bases left between them. The CDR3 DNA reads TGCGCCAGCGCGGGGCAATCTAGCACAGATACGCAGTATTTT. This gives the protein CASAGQSSTDTQYF.

V usage is TRBV5-1 and J usage is TRBJ1-2, with 9 bases identical to TRBD1. J lost 4 bases, V lost 4 bases, and 5 bases had no gene match. Germline V CDR1 and CDR2: SGHRS, YFSETQ. The length of the CDR3 is 14 residues. The CDR3 region has the DNA TGCGCCAGCAGCGACGACAGGGGGGCCTATGGCTACACCTTC. It is translated as CASSDDRGAYGYTF.

This clone was detected a few times. This chain links TRBV5-4 with TRBJ2-7, with D unresolved. Germline CDR1 is SGHNT and CDR2 is YYREEE (reference sequence). CDR3 length: 12 residues. V gave up 0 bases and J gave up 4 bases, with 5 bases separating them. In DNA form, the CDR3 reads TGTGCCAGCAGCTTGGACCGGTACGAGCAGTACTTC. It yields the protein CASSLDRYEQYF.

The chain couples TRBV6-1 to TRBJ1-5, with 11 bases matching TRBD1. CDR3 length: 13 residues. Germline CDR1 MNHNS, CDR2 SASEGT. The J segment lost 7 bases and the V segment lost 4 bases, leaving 0 bases of the junction unmatched. The CDR3 bases are TGTGCCAGCAGTGGGGACAGGGGGCAGCCCCAGCATTTT. This gives the protein CASSGDRGQPQHF.

The V call is TRBV6-5, the J call TRBJ2-5, with a weak D call TRBD1 (6 bases). This CDR3 comprises 12 residues. Trimming stripped 4 bases from V and 5 bases from J, with 8 bases between. Germline V gene lookup returns CDR1 MNHEY and CDR2 SVGAGI. In DNA, the CDR3 is TGTGCCAGCAGTTCTCAGGGGGAGACCCAGTACTTC. It translates to CASSSQGETQYF.

The chain links TRBV5-8 to TRBJ2-7; D is perhaps TRBD1 (7 bases). V gave up 4 bases and J gave up 2 bases, with 16 bases separating them. CDR3 length: 15 residues. Germline V gene sequence: CDR1 SGHTS, CDR2 YDEGEE. The CDR3 sequence: CASSRGTEGTYEQYF. The CDR3 coding sequence is TGTGCCAGCAGCCGCGGGACAGAGGGAACCTACGAGCAGTACTTC.

The rearrangement joins TRBV28 to TRBJ2-7; tentatively, D is TRBD1 (5 bases). V was clipped by 1 base and J by 2 bases, with 12 bases between them. This CDR3 region has 15 residues. Germline CDR1 reads MDHEN; CDR2 reads SYDVKM. The CDR3 here is CASSLSGLRTYEQYF. DNA for the CDR3: TGTGCCAGCAGTTTATCAGGGTTAAGGACCTACGAGCAGTACTTC.

The chain employs TRBV28 and TRBJ1-1, with D possibly being TRBD1 (6 bases). V was shortened by 3 bases and J by 1 base, with 12 bases between the two germline ends. This CDR3 spans 15 amino acids. The germline V gene encodes CDR1 MDHEN and CDR2 SYDVKM. The CDR3 sequence: CASSLIQGPNTEAFF. The DNA of the CDR3 is TGTGCCAGCAGTTTGATTCAGGGGCCGAACACTGAAGCTTTCTTT.

This clone was seen once. The CDR3 DNA follows: TGTGCCAGCAGTGGACCTGGACAGAGCGTTATGAACACTGAAGCTTTCTTT. It codes for CASSGPGQSVMNTEAFF. V is TRBV6-1 and J is TRBJ1-1; perhaps TRBD1 as D (6 bases). From germline, CDR1 is MNHNS and CDR2 SASEGT. This CDR3 has 17 amino acids. V dropped 4 bases and J dropped 0 bases, with 18 bases sitting between them.

In nucleotides, the CDR3 is TGTGCCAGCAGCCAATTTCCTAACCTGGGAGGTACCTACGAGCAGTACTTC. Translating it yields CASSQFPNLGGTYEQYF. V and J are TRBV14 and TRBJ2-7, with D possibly matching TRBD2 (6 bases). CDR3 length: 17 amino acids. The ends were cut back, 2 bases at V and 2 bases at J, with 19 bases in the middle. Germline V lookup: CDR1 SGHDN, CDR2 FVKESK.

V gene TRBV11-3 combines with J gene TRBJ2-1; 7 nucleotides agree with TRBD2. V dropped 5 bases and J dropped 8; count of bases not matched to a gene: 9. The CDR3 length is 14 residues. Germline-derived CDR1 and CDR2 are SGHNT and YENEEA. Here the CDR3 reads CASSRDYLTYEQFF. The CDR3 DNA reads as TGTGCCAGCAGCCGGGACTACCTTACTTATGAGCAGTTCTTC.

The chain's CDR3 is CASSPSAGTFYGYTF. DNA for the CDR3: TGTGCCAGCAGCCCTAGCGCAGGGACGTTCTATGGCTACACCTTC. The rearrangement uses TRBV7-2 and TRBJ1-2; D possibly corresponds to TRBD1 (5 bases). CDR1 is SGHTA and CDR2 is FQGNSA in the germline V gene. V lost 5 bases and J lost 4, with 17 bases in between. CDR3 length: 15 amino acids.

CDR3 sequence reads: CASSLASGSYEQYF. In nucleotides, the CDR3 is TGTGCCAGCAGCTTAGCGAGCGGTTCCTACGAGCAGTACTTC. The chain has TRBV11-2 and TRBJ2-7, with D possibly matching TRBD2 (5 bases). CDR3 length: 14 amino acids. Germline loops: CDR1 SGHAT, CDR2 FQNNGV. V was clipped by 1 base and J by 1 base, with 8 bases between them.

The rearrangement uses TRBV2 and TRBJ2-7; 7 bases map to TRBD1. V lost 6 bases and J lost 3; bases outside the gene matches: 11. Germline lookup yields CDR1 SNHLY and CDR2 FYNNEI. This CDR3 spans 15 amino acids. The CDR3 protein is CASRGLWQGDYEQYF. The CDR3 DNA reads as TGTGCCAGCAGGGGGTTATGGCAGGGGGACTACGAGCAGTACTTC. The full variable domain, completed using reference TRBV2 and TRBJ2-7, is EPEVTQTPSHQVTQMGQEVILRCVPISNHLYFYWYRQILGQKVEFLVSFYNNEISEKSEIFDDQFSVERPDGSNFTLKIRSTKLEDSAMYFCASRGLWQGDYEQYFGPGTRLTVT.

This clone was recorded at least ten times. The CDR3 sequence is CASSSRLADGSGELFF. The CDR3 coding sequence is TGTGCCAGCAGCTCCAGACTAGCGGACGGCAGCGGGGAGCTGTTTTTT. This chain joins TRBV11-2 and TRBJ2-2; 9 positions agree with TRBD2. After removal of 4 bases from V and 7 bases from J, the junction contained 10 bases not matched to a gene. The CDR3 is made up of 16 amino acids. Germline loops: CDR1 SGHAT, CDR2 FQNNGV.

The rearrangement links TRBV6-6 to TRBJ1-1, with D unresolved. V lost 7 bases, J lost 0 bases, and 6 bases lay in between. Germline V gene lookup returns CDR1 MNHNY and CDR2 SVGAGI (reference sequence). This CDR3 is 12 amino acids long. CDR3 in DNA: TGTGCCAGCACCGTAGTGAACACTGAAGCTTTCTTT. It translates to CASTVVNTEAFF.

The chain uses TRBV6-1 and TRBJ1-1; D is unresolved. Germline lookup yields CDR1 MNHNS and CDR2 SASEGT. The CDR3 runs to 15 residues. V lost 2 bases, J lost 9 bases, and 19 bases lay in between. CDR3 nucleotide sequence: TGTGCCAGCAGTGAACGCGAATCTCCCGTGGGCCAAGCTTTCTTT. This codes for CASSERESPVGQAFF.

The chain employs TRBV4-3 and TRBJ1-5, with D possibly being TRBD1 (5 bases). The germline V and J ends were trimmed by 1 base and 7 bases, with 14 bases remaining between them. Germline lookup yields CDR1 LGHNA and CDR2 YSLEER. The CDR3 is made up of 15 amino acids. Here the CDR3 DNA reads TGCGCCAGCAGCCAAGGCGGGGGGGAGGGCCAGCCCCAGCATTTT. Translation gives CASSQGGGEGQPQHF.

This sequence joins TRBV11-3 and TRBJ2-2, with TRBD2 matching 12 bases. This CDR3 has 18 residues. V lost 2 bases, J lost 3 bases, and 7 bases stayed unmatched. Per the germline V gene, CDR1 is SGHNT and CDR2 is YENEEA. CDR3 DNA: TGTGCCAGCAGCTTACCTAGCGGGGGGGCCCGGTACACCGGGGAGCTGTTTTTT. This encodes CASSLPSGGARYTGELFF. Using reference TRBV11-3 and TRBJ2-2 for the parts outside the CDR3, the full variable domain is EAGVVQSPRYKIIEKKQPVAFWCNPISGHNTLYWYLQNLGQGPELLIRYENEEAVDDSQLPKDRFSAERLKGVDSTLKIQPAELGDSAVYLCASSLPSGGARYTGELFFGEGSRLTVL.

V is TRBV9 and J is TRBJ2-1, with 7 positions matching TRBD2. V lost 1 base to trimming and J lost 2 bases; unmatched junction nucleotides: 6. Germline V gives CDR1 SGDLS, CDR2 YYNGEE. The CDR3 is 16 residues long. For the CDR3, the DNA is TGTGCCAGCAGCGTATCGGCTAGCGGAACCTACAATGAGCAGTTCTTC. Translating it yields CASSVSASGTYNEQFF.

V gene TRBV18 combines with J gene TRBJ1-6; unclear D gene. The V gene lost 8 bases and the J gene lost 0 bases, with 11 bases spanning the gap. The CDR3 has 15 residues. CDR1 KGHSH and CDR2 LQKENI come from the germline V gene. This CDR3 is CASLSSSSYNSPLHF. Written as DNA, the CDR3 is TGTGCCAGCCTTAGTTCGAGCTCCTATAATTCACCCCTCCACTTT.

Only a few counts were recorded for this clone. This sequence joins TRBV7-6 and TRBJ2-7; tentative D call: TRBD1 (6 bases). Per the germline V gene, CDR1 is SGHVS and CDR2 is FNYEAQ. CDR3 length equals 13 residues. Between the trimmed V and J ends, which lost 4 bases and 6 bases, there was a span of 13 bases. CDR3 region: CASSSPDSPEQYF. CDR3 nucleotide sequence: TGTGCCAGCAGCTCCCCGGACAGCCCCGAGCAGTACTTC.

The chain couples TRBV13 to TRBJ2-2, with unresolved D. This CDR3 comprises 14 residues. Trimming left V 7 bases short and J 1 base short, with 10 bases between. CDR1 and CDR2 from the germline V gene are PRHDT and FYEKMQ (reference sequence). The DNA of the CDR3 is TGTGCCAGCACCGACACGGAGAACACCGGGGAGCTGTTTTTT. Encoded protein: CASTDTENTGELFF.